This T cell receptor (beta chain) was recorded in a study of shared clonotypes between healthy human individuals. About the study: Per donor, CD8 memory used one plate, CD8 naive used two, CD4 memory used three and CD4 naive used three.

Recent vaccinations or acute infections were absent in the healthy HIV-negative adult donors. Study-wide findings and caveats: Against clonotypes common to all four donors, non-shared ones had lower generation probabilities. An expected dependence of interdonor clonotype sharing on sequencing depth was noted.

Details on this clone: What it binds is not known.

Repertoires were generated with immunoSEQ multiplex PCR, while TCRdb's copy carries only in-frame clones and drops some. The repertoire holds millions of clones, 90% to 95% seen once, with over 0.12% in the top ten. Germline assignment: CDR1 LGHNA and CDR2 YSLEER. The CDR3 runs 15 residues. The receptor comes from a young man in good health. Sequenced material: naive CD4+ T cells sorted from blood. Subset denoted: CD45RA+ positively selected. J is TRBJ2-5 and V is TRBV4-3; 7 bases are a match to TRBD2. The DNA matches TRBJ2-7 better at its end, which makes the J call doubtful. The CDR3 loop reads CASSQDWASGYEQYF. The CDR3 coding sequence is TGCGCCAGCAGCCAAGATTGGGCTAGCGGATACGAGCAGTACTTC.